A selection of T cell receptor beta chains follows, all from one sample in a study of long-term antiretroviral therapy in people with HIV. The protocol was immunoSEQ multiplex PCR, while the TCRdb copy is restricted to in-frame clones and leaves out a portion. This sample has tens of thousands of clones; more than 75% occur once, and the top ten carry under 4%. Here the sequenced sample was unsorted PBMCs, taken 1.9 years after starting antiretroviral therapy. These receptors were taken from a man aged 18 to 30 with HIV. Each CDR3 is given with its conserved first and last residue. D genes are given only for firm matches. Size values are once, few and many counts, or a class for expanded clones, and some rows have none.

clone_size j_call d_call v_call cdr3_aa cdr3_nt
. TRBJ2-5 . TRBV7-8 CASSFDSNQETQYF TGTGCCAGCAGCTTTGACAGTAACCAAGAGACCCAGTACTTC
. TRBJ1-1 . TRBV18 CASSRTDAEAFF TGTGCCAGCTCCAGGACGGACGCTGAAGCTTTCTTT
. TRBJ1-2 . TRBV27 CASSPLRQMEGYTF TGTGCCAGCAGTCCCCTGAGACAGATGGAGGGCTACACCTTC
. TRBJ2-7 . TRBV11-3 CASSLTTLGEQYF TGTGCCAGCAGCTTAACCACCCTAGGCGAGCAGTACTTC
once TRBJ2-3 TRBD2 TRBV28 CASSSRTSGGLYTQYF TGTGCCAGCAGTTCCCGGACTAGCGGGGGGCTATATACGCAGTATTTT
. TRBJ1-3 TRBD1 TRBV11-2 CASRANRGGNTIYF TGTGCCAGCAGAGCGAACAGGGGAGGAAACACCATATATTTT
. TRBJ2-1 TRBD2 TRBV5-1 CASSLASGGQDEQFF TGCGCCAGCAGCTTGGCCTCGGGGGGGCAGGATGAGCAGTTCTTC
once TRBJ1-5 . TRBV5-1 CASSLEGLSNQPQHF TGCGCCAGCAGCTTGGAAGGGTTAAGCAATCAGCCCCAGCATTTT
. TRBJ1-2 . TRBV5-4 CASSLTQGFGNYGYTF TGTGCCAGCAGTTTGACACAGGGATTTGGTAACTATGGCTACACCTTC
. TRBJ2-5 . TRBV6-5 CASSWRGNQETQYF TGTGCCAGCAGTTGGAGGGGGAATCAAGAGACCCAGTACTTC
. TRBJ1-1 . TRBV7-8 CASSLGIVPTTEAFF TGTGCCAGCAGCTTAGGCATTGTCCCAACGACTGAAGCTTTCTTT
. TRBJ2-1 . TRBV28 CASSRGVQVGRLSYNEQFF TGTGCCAGCAGTCGAGGGGTGCAGGTCGGCAGGCTCTCCTACAATGAGCAGTTCTTC
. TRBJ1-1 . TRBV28 CASSLLGTVGTEAFF TGTGCCAGCAGTTTATTAGGTACGGTAGGGACTGAAGCTTTCTTT
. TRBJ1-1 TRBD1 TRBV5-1 CASSYGQGAYSNTEAFF TGCGCCAGCAGCTACGGACAGGGGGCGTATTCGAACACTGAAGCTTTCTTT
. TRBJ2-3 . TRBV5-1 CASRSAFGTDTQYF TGCGCCAGCAGGAGCGCCTTCGGCACAGATACGCAGTATTTT
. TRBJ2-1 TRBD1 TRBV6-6 CASTQDRVDEQFF TGTGCCAGCACCCAGGACAGGGTCGATGAGCAGTTCTTC
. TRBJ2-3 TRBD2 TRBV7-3 CASSLNSGGNTDTQYF TGTGCCAGCAGCTTAAACAGCGGGGGGAATACAGATACGCAGTATTTT
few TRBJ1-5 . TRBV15 CATGSYGLGQPQHF TGTGCCACCGGGTCGTACGGGCTGGGTCAGCCCCAGCATTTT
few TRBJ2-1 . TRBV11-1 CASSLWVRGSDEQFF TGTGCCAGCAGCTTATGGGTACGAGGTTCTGATGAGCAGTTCTTC
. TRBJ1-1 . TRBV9 CASRPGNTEAFF TGTGCCAGCAGACCTGGGAACACTGAAGCTTTCTTT
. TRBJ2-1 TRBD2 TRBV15 CATSRDLASGNEQFF TGTGCCACCAGCAGAGATCTTGCTAGCGGCAATGAGCAGTTCTTC
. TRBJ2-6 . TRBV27 CASRRLAVSGANVLTF TGTGCCAGCAGGCGCCTGGCGGTCTCTGGGGCCAACGTCCTGACTTTC